This T cell receptor beta chain was found in a study of blood T cells in healthy people across ages. CDR1 MNHEY and CDR2 SMNVEV come from the germline V gene (reference sequence). The CDR3 has 17 amino acids. V was shortened by 2 bases and J by 7 bases, with 21 bases between the two germline ends. A J-beta primer mix and a sample-barcoded 5' primer were used in a second PCR of about 7 to 12 cycles. TCRdb used MiXCR to reprocess the 5' RACE reads, holding one entry per CDR3 protein. The data contain about 930,000 distinct CDR3 sequences, 25% to 30% of them singletons. These records were also assigned to another study, of T cells of mothers and their children.

The chain joins TRBV27 to TRBJ1-5; D is perhaps TRBD1 (5 bases). The source of this sequence is a woman in her thirties or forties in good health. The sample was blood. The CDR3 DNA sequence: TGTGCCAGCAGTTTAAACCCCGGAGGGGCAGGACGACAGCCCCAGCATTTT. It specifies CASSLNPGGAGRQPQHF.